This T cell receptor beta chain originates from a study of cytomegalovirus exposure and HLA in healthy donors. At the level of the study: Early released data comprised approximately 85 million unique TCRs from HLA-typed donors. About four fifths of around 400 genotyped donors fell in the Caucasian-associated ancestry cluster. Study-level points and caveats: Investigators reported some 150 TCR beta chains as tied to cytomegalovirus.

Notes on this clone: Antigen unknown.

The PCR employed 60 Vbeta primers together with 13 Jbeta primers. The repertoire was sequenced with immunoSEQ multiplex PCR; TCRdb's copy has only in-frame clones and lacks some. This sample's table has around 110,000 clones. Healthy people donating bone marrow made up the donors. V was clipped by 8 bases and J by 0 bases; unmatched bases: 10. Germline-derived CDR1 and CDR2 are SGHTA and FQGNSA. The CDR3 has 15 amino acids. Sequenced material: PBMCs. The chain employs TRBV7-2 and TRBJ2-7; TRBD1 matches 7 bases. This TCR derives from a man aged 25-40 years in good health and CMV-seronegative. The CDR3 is CASSLGQGDSYEQYF. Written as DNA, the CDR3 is TGTGCCAGCTCCTTAGGGCAGGGGGACTCCTACGAGCAGTACTTC.